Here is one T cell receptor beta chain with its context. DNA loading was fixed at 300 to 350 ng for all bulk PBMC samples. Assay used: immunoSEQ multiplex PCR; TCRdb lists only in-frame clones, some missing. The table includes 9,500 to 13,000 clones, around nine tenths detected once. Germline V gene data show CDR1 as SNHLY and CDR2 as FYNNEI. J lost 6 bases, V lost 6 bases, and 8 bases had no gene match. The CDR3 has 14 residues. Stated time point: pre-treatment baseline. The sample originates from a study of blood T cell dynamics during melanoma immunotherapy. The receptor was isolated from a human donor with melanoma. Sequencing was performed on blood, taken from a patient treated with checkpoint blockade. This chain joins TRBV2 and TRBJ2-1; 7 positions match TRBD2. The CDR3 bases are TGTGCCAGCAGGAGCGGGAATTGGGGCAATGAGCAGTTCTTC. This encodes CASRSGNWGNEQFF.